The source of this TCR beta chain is a study of human T cells and chemical hapten exposure. Study-wide background: Patch tests containing 0.01% DPC, applied to the upper back, were read at 6 days.

As to time point: pre-sensitization, week 0. Treatment in this sample: therapeutic diphenylcyclopropenone sensitization with weekly scalp DPC. Alopecia patients between 18 and 70 years old and suitable for DPC were used as donors. TCRdb reprocessed the RACE reads via MiXCR and lists one record per CDR3 protein. The sample holds 150,000 to 200,000 distinct CDR3 sequences, around 30% seen once. Notes on this clonotype: Its antigen remains unknown.

Germline CDR1 LGHNA, CDR2 YSLEER. This CDR3 region has 16 residues. The V end was cut by 0 bases, the J end by 0 bases, with 11 bases between. Findings and limits, study-wide: There was no change with DPC sensitization in TCRs above 1 in 1000 frequency. PT1 expanded TCR counts and patch test score were linked, and their correlation was positive.

This sequence joins TRBV4-3 and TRBJ1-1; the D is unclear. The material was whole blood, obtained in connection with sensitization to the hapten diphenylcyclopropenone (DPC). The TCR sequence derives from a woman in her 30s with alopecia areata. Some clones in this sample may be carry-over from other donors' samples. The chain's CDR3 is CASSQEIGPMNTEAFF. In nucleotides, the CDR3 is TGCGCCAGCAGCCAAGAGATAGGCCCCATGAACACTGAAGCTTTCTTT.